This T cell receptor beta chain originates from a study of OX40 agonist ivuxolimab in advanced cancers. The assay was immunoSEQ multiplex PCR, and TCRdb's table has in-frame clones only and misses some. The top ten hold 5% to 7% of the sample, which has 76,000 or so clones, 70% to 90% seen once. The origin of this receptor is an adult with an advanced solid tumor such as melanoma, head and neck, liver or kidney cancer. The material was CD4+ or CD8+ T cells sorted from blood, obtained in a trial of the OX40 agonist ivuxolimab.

CDR3 bases: TGTGCCAGCAGCTGGACGACCGGGGAGCTGTTTTTT. Its translation is CASSWTTGELFF. This rearrangement joins TRBV5-6 to TRBJ2-2; D ambiguous. This CDR3 is built from 12 residues. V lost 3 bases and J 5 bases, leaving 5 bases between the germline ends. CDR1 is SGHDT, CDR2 YYEEEE, per germline. Full variable domain (rest looked up from reference TRBV5-6 and TRBJ2-2): DAGVTQSPTHLIKTRGQQVTLRCSPKSGHDTVSWYQQALGQGPQFIFQYYEEEERQRGNFPDRFSGHQFPNYSSELNVNALLLGDSALYLCASSWTTGELFFGEGSRLTVL.